This T cell receptor beta chain stems from a study of control samples from healthy donors and cancer patients. TCRdb's copy holds only in-frame clones and misses some; the assay was immunoSEQ multiplex PCR. The sample consists of around 140,000 clones, about 89% of them appearing once. Per the germline V gene, CDR1 is LNHDA and CDR2 is SQIVND (reference sequence). The CDR3 runs 13 residues. Unmatched junction bases numbered 1, after V lost 7 bases and J lost 2 bases. Sequenced sample: blood. This clonotype was sampled from a man aged 18 to 30 in good health. This chain links TRBV19 with TRBJ2-1; 8 bases line up with TRBD2. Here the CDR3 reads CASKRGPYNEQFF. The CDR3 nucleotides read TGTGCCAGTAAGCGGGGGCCCTACAATGAGCAGTTCTTC.